The clone carrying this T cell receptor (beta chain) was detected ten times or more. Synthesis of cDNA was accomplished via 5'RACE employing 10-nucleotide random UMIs. MiXCR, applied by TCRdb to the 5' RACE reads, yields one record per CDR3 protein. The sample consists of some 47,000 distinct CDR3 sequences, about 22% of them appearing once. Noted time point: technical triplicate 3. This CDR3 spans 11 amino acids. Germline values: CDR1 SGHAT, CDR2 FQNNGV. The ends were cut back, 5 bases at V and 7 bases at J, with 5 bases in the middle. The sample belongs to a study of neurological immune-mediated disorders.

The V gene is TRBV11-2, the J gene TRBJ2-2; D call uncertain. The clonotype was recovered from a man in his 60s with HTLV-1-associated myelopathy (HAM/TSP). The sample consisted of PBMCs. Here the CDR3 DNA reads TGTGCCAGCAGCCCGCACGGGGAGCTGTTTTTT. Translating it yields CASSPHGELFF.